One T cell receptor beta chain is described in this entry. The entry originates in a study of blood T cell repertoires in COVID-19. Turning to the study itself: Sites in the United States, Italy and Spain provided acute and convalescent COVID-19 samples. In each case, the material was cDNA or gDNA derived from T cells, B-cell-depleted T cells, or PBMCs.

V was trimmed by 0 bases and J by 4 bases, leaving 15 bases between them. This CDR3 contains 16 residues. CDR1 MNHNS and CDR2 SASEGT come from the germline V gene. Authors' data handling: Scientists estimated how many nucleated cells there were by amplifying reference gene primers. The repertoire was sequenced with immunoSEQ multiplex PCR; TCRdb's copy has only in-frame clones and lacks some. Clone size and V and J calls were adopted from that table, with D and trimming inferred from the DNA. The sample has 50,000 to 70,000 clones; more than 80% are singletons. Sequencing was done on a sample of peripheral blood. The chain recombines TRBV6-1 with TRBJ1-2; D not certain. This TCR derives from a human donor with active COVID-19. The donor label of this sample is uncertain. This CDR3 is CASSEAPAATGYGYTF. CDR3 coding DNA: TGTGCCAGCAGTGAAGCGCCGGCGGCCACGGGCTATGGCTACACCTTC.